The following is a TCR beta chain sequence with its context. No antigen is known for it. V dropped 0 bases and J dropped 8 bases, with 13 bases sitting between them. The CDR3 covers 15 residues. CDR1 and CDR2 from the germline V gene are MNHEY and SVGAGI. This table comes from immunoSEQ multiplex PCR, and its TCRdb copy is limited to in-frame clones, with some not included. This table has about 7,600 clones, roughly 84% appearing once. Indicated time point: week 3, after first cycle of checkpoint inhibitor. Prior systemic cancer therapy, immunosuppressant use and other active malignancies excluded patients. The data were obtained in a study of blood T cell dynamics during melanoma immunotherapy. Overall study context: Standard first-line treatment here was pembrolizumab or nivolumab plus ipilimumab in metastatic melanoma.

Study conclusions and caveats: It remained unknown if the driving T cell clones were melanoma-specific. PBMC repertoires of eventual disease-control patients split at W3 into clonality or diversity gains.

The V and J genes are TRBV6-5 and TRBJ1-4; D is perhaps TRBD1 (6 bases). This receptor was taken from a human donor with melanoma. The source material was blood, sampled from a patient treated with checkpoint blockade. This CDR3 is CASSYSSGAVEKLFF. DNA of the CDR3: TGTGCCAGCAGTTACTCGTCAGGGGCGGTAGAAAAACTGTTTTTT.